This TCR beta chain was retrieved from a study of Graves' ophthalmopathy and Graves' hyperthyroidism. General observations from the study: Using 13 signatures, a model distinguished ophthalmopathy from stable hyperthyroidism, reaching 85% to 90% sensitivity and about 81% specificity.

Germline V gene lookup returns CDR1 SNHLY and CDR2 FYNNEI. This CDR3 has 13 residues. V dropped 7 bases and J dropped 5 bases, with 12 bases sitting between them. The sample holds many counts of this clonotype. Antigen specificity is unknown. The TCR beta CDR3 regions underwent amplification from RNA transcripts. The authors performed first-round RT-PCR with HTBI primers and then a second-round multiplex PCR. TCRdb recomputed calls from the multiplex PCR reads with MiXCR, one row per CDR3 protein. Here the sample spans about 700,000 distinct CDR3 sequences, roughly 40% being singletons. Ophthalmopathy donors showed moderate-to-severe activity, CAS ≥3, NOSPECS ≥4 and a duration under 3 months. Symptoms, serum thyroxine and TRAb, thyroid ultrasound, and orbital computed tomography formed the diagnostic basis. It was from about 9.1 ml of fresh peripheral blood that the PBMCs came.

Sequences were obtained from peripheral blood. The TCR comes from an adult man with Graves' ophthalmopathy. The V call is TRBV2, the J call TRBJ1-5, with D unresolved. The CDR3 DNA sequence: TGTGCCAGCAATCTAGGCGGGGATCAGCCCCAGCATTTT. Its translation is CASNLGGDQPQHF. Looking up the rest from reference TRBV2 and TRBJ1-5 gives the full variable domain: EPEVTQTPSHQVTQMGQEVILRCVPISNHLYFYWYRQILGQKVEFLVSFYNNEISEKSEIFDDQFSVERPDGSNFTLKIRSTKLEDSAMYFCASNLGGDQPQHFGDGTRLSIL.